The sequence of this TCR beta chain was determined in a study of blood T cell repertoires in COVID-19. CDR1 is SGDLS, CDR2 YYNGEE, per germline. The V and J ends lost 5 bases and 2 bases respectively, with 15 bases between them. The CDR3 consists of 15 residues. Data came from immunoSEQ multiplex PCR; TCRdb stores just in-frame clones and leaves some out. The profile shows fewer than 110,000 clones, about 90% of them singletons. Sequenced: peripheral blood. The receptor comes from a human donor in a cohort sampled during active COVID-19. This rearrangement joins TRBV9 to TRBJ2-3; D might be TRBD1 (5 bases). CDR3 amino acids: CASRSSGSLTDTQYF. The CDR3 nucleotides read TGTGCCAGCAGGTCCTCAGGGTCTCTCACAGATACGCAGTATTTT.